These T cell receptor beta chains were read from a single sample in a study of blood T cells in healthy people across ages. MiXCR was run by TCRdb on the 5' RACE reads, yielding one entry per CDR3 protein. The table has about a million distinct CDR3 sequences, more than 30% seen once. The sample taken for sequencing was blood. The receptor set was obtained from a man younger than 35 in good health. Both conserved end residues are part of each CDR3. The D gene is left open where the match is weak. Expanded clones get a size class; other rows say once, few or many, or leave the size out.

j_call d_call v_call clone_size cdr3_aa cdr3_nt
TRBJ2-7 TRBD2 TRBV29-1 NA CSVEGGSSGDYEQYF TGCAGCGTTGAAGGAGGGTCTAGCGGAGACTACGAGCAGTACTTC
TRBJ1-6 TRBD1 TRBV4-1 few CASSLKLNPGTGNSPLHF TGCGCCAGCAGCCTAAAGTTAAACCCCGGGACAGGGAATTCACCCCTCCACTTT
TRBJ2-7 TRBD2 TRBV10-3 few CAIKTSGYEQYF TGTGCCATCAAAACTAGCGGCTACGAGCAGTACTTC
TRBJ2-3 TRBD2 TRBV6-1 few CASSPGTSGGAISDTQYF TGTGCCAGCAGTCCCGGGACTAGCGGGGGGGCTATCTCAGATACGCAGTATTTT
TRBJ1-6 NA TRBV7-9 NA CASSSLTDNSPLHF TGTGCCAGCAGCTCATTGACAGACAATTCACCCCTCCACTTT
TRBJ1-1 NA TRBV7-9 NA CASMEGVGTEAFF TGTGCCAGCATGGAAGGGGTAGGGACTGAAGCTTTCTTT
TRBJ2-7 NA TRBV27 NA CASSLKSHLRYEQYF TGTGCCAGCAGTTTAAAATCTCACCTTCGCTACGAGCAGTACTTC
TRBJ1-4 NA TRBV2 NA CAGKFGRNEKLFF TGTGCCGGAAAGTTTGGTCGGAATGAAAAACTGTTTTTT
TRBJ1-6 NA TRBV10-3 few CAISRGSYNSPLHF TGTGCCATCTCCAGGGGCTCCTATAATTCACCCCTCCACTTT
TRBJ1-2 NA TRBV5-1 NA CASSLDTALGYTF TGCGCCAGCAGCTTGGATACAGCCTTGGGCTACACCTTC
TRBJ1-1 NA TRBV5-1 NA CASSLAGTNTETFF TGCGCCAGCAGCTTGGCTGGGACCAACACTGAAACTTTCTTT
TRBJ1-1 NA TRBV20-1 few CSARDAGRSFDTEAFF TGCAGTGCTAGAGATGCGGGGAGATCCTTTGACACTGAAGCTTTCTTT
TRBJ2-3 NA TRBV5-1 NA CASSLEGESLDLTDTQYF TGCGCCAGCAGCTTGGAGGGGGAGAGTTTAGATTTAACAGATACGCAGTATTTT
TRBJ2-4 NA TRBV7-2 few CASSLGVTKNIQYF TGTGCCAGCAGCTTAGGGGTAACCAAAAACATTCAGTACTTC
TRBJ1-1 NA TRBV5-1 NA CASREQNTEAFF TGCGCCAGCAGAGAACAGAACACTGAAGCTTTCTTT
TRBJ2-1 TRBD2 TRBV6-5 NA CASSPLGGGIYNEQFF TGTGCCAGCAGTCCCCTTGGCGGGGGGATCTACAATGAGCAGTTCTTC
TRBJ2-7 NA TRBV6-6 NA CASSPAEGYNEQYF TGTGCCAGCAGCCCAGCAGAAGGTTACAATGAGCAGTACTTC
TRBJ1-2 NA TRBV5-1 many CASSLGGRDYGYTF TGCGCCAGCAGCTTGGGGGGCAGGGACTATGGCTACACCTTC
TRBJ2-1 NA TRBV6-2/TRBV6-3 few CASSPSVTYNEQFF TGTGCCAGCAGCCCTAGCGTTACCTACAATGAGCAGTTCTTC
TRBJ1-2 NA TRBV7-2 NA CASSLALTDYGYTF TGTGCCAGCAGCTTAGCCCTAACAGACTATGGCTACACCTTC
TRBJ1-6 TRBD1 TRBV7-2 NA CASSTNYRGSNSPLHF TGTGCCAGCAGCACAAACTACAGGGGGTCGAATTCACCCCTCCACTTT
TRBJ1-2 TRBD1 TRBV20-1 NA CSARPPGGGGYTF TGCAGTGCTAGACCCCCAGGGGGGGGTGGCTACACCTTC
TRBJ2-1 NA TRBV5-4 once CASSVGALGDEQFF TGTGCCAGCAGCGTGGGCGCATTAGGAGATGAGCAGTTCTTC
TRBJ2-3 TRBD2 TRBV5-1 NA CASSPSGVKADTQYF TGCGCCAGCAGCCCTAGCGGGGTTAAGGCAGATACGCAGTATTTT
TRBJ1-5 NA TRBV20-1 NA CSAGDLRGQPQHF TGCAGTGCTGGTGACCTGAGGGGTCAGCCCCAGCATTTT
TRBJ2-2 NA TRBV25-1 NA CASSPLTGLSNTGELFF TGTGCCAGCAGTCCCCTAACAGGGTTATCGAACACCGGGGAGCTGTTTTTT
TRBJ1-1 NA TRBV20-1 NA CSAKTGFRDTEAFF TGCAGTGCGAAGACAGGTTTTAGGGACACTGAAGCTTTCTTT
TRBJ1-2 NA TRBV7-9 NA CASSLAVRINYGYTF TGTGCCAGCAGCTTAGCAGTCCGGATAAACTATGGCTACACCTTC
TRBJ2-4 NA TRBV7-2 NA CASSGEHLNIQYF TGTGCCAGCAGCGGAGAACATTTAAACATTCAGTACTTC
TRBJ1-5 NA TRBV25-1 NA CASSENRGEYQPQHF TGTGCCAGCAGTGAGAATAGGGGGGAGTATCAGCCCCAGCATTTT
TRBJ1-6 TRBD1 TRBV4-3 few CASSQDRRNRGILSYNSPLHF TGCGCCAGCAGCCAAGACCGGCGGAACAGGGGGATCCTCTCCTATAATTCACCCCTCCACTTT
TRBJ2-1 NA TRBV9 NA CASSSQLDEQFF TGTGCCAGCAGCTCTCAGCTGGATGAGCAGTTCTTC
TRBJ2-1 TRBD2 TRBV9 NA CASSRGGLYNEQFF TGTGCCAGCAGCCGCGGGGGGCTCTACAATGAGCAGTTCTTC
TRBJ2-5 NA TRBV9 NA CASSVAPGLQETQYF TGTGCCAGCAGCGTAGCCCCGGGACTCCAAGAGACCCAGTACTTC